The 9 T cell receptor beta chains listed next were all sequenced from one sample in a study of blood T cell repertoires in COVID-19. Sequencing used immunoSEQ multiplex PCR; TCRdb keeps in-frame clones, though not all of them. The profile covers about 220,000 clones, with approximately 92% appearing a single time and about 3.3% taken by the ten largest. The sequenced material came from PBMCs or T cells enriched from blood (not recorded which). The receptors were sampled from a woman aged 18 to 35 in a cohort exposed to, infected with or recovered from COVID-19 (not recorded which).

The chain carries TRBV6-6 and TRBJ2-5, with 7 bases aligning to TRBD2. CDR3 length: 13 residues. Germline V gene sequence: CDR1 MNHNY, CDR2 SVGAGI (reference sequence). With V trimmed by 4 bases and J by 4 bases, 3 bases remained unmatched. CDR3 in DNA: TGTGCCAGCAGTTCAGGACTAGGAGAGACCCAGTACTTC. It encodes CASSSGLGETQYF.

V gene TRBV2 combines with J gene TRBJ2-7; D is ambiguous. This CDR3 is 12 amino acids long. V was shortened by 4 bases and J by 6 bases, with 10 bases between the two germline ends. CDR1 and CDR2 (germline): SNHLY, FYNNEI. CDR3 DNA: TGTGCCAGCAGTGCGACGGGTGGCGAGCAGTACTTC. Translated: CASSATGGEQYF.

J is TRBJ2-7 and V is TRBV14; D is perhaps TRBD2 (5 bases). The CDR3 contains 14 residues. The V end lost 6 bases, the J end lost 6 bases, and 18 bases lay between the germline ends. Germline lookup yields CDR1 SGHDN and CDR2 FVKESK. The CDR3, as DNA: TGTGCCAGCAGAGATTCCCGGGGAGCTTTCGAGCAGTACTTC. Translated: CASRDSRGAFEQYF.

This clone was counted a few times. The chain couples TRBV3-1 (or the pseudogene TRBV3-2) to TRBJ2-1, with 13 bases fitting TRBD2. The CDR3 runs to 15 residues. Germline-derived CDR1 and CDR2 are LGHDT and YNNKEL (reference sequence). The J segment lost 6 bases and the V segment lost 1 base, leaving 0 bases of the junction unmatched. CDR3 coding DNA: TGTGCCAGCAGCCAAGGGACTAGCGGGAGCAATGAGCAGTTCTTC. As protein: CASSQGTSGSNEQFF.

This clone has only a few counts. The V and J genes are TRBV10-1 and TRBJ2-3; tentative D call: TRBD2 (6 bases). Trimming stripped 4 bases from V and 2 bases from J, with 13 bases between. CDR1 WNHNN and CDR2 SYGVQD come from the germline V gene (reference sequence). The CDR3 runs 15 residues. The CDR3 is CASSAREFDTDTQYF. Here the CDR3 DNA reads TGCGCCAGCAGTGCACGGGAGTTCGACACAGATACGCAGTATTTT.

This clone was counted between two and nine times. The chain recombines TRBV27 with TRBJ1-2; 10 bases line up with TRBD1. Looked up from germline, CDR1 is MNHEY and CDR2 is SMNVEV (reference sequence). Trimming at V came to 2 bases and at J to 8 bases, leaving 17 bases not matched to a gene. The CDR3 is 18 residues long. This CDR3 is CASSLSPDRGREGQGYTF. Here the CDR3 DNA reads TGTGCCAGCAGTTTAAGCCCTGACAGGGGGCGGGAGGGGCAAGGCTACACCTTC.

This clone was observed a handful of times. The V and J genes are TRBV4-1 and TRBJ1-6; TRBD1 aligns across 9 bases. Germline-derived CDR1 and CDR2 are MGHRA and YSYEKL. Trimming cost V 0 bases and J 9 bases; bases outside gene matches: 6. The CDR3 runs 16 residues. Here the CDR3 reads CASSQDPTGGFSPLHF. The CDR3 nucleotides are TGCGCCAGCAGCCAAGATCCGACAGGGGGATTTTCACCCCTCCACTTT.

The chain uses TRBV15 and TRBJ2-1, with 10 bases fitting TRBD2. After removal of 1 base from V and 6 bases from J, the junction contained 3 bases not matched to a gene. Germline V gene sequence: CDR1 LNHNV, CDR2 YYDKDF (reference sequence). This CDR3 spans 15 amino acids. The CDR3 nucleotides read TGTGCCACCAGCAGAGTGCAGCGGGGGGGCAATGAGCAGTTCTTC. Protein sequence: CATSRVQRGGNEQFF.

This chain uses TRBV9 with TRBJ1-3; D is uncertain. Germline lookup yields CDR1 SGDLS and CDR2 YYNGEE. CDR3 size: 15 residues. V lost 4 bases and J lost 2, with 13 bases in between. CDR3 sequence reads: CASSPPGSTGNTIYF. The CDR3 region has the DNA TGTGCCAGCAGCCCCCCGGGGTCCACTGGAAACACCATATATTTT.